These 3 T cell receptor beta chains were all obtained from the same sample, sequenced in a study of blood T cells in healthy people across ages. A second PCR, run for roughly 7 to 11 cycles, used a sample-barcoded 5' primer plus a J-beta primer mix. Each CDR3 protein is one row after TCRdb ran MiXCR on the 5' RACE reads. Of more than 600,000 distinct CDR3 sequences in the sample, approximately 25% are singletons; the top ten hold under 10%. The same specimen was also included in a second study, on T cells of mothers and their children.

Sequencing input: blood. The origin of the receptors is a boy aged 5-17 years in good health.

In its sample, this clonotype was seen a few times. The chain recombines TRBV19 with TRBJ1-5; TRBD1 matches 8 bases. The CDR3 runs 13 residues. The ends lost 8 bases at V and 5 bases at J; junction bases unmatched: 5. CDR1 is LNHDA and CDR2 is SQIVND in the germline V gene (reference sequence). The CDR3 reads CASSDRGYQPQHF. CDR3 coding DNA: TGTGCCAGTTCCGACAGGGGCTATCAGCCCCAGCATTTT.

The CDR3 nucleotides read TGTGCCAGCAGCCGAGACTCCTTAGCGGGAGGTGAGCAGTTCTTC. As protein: CASSRDSLAGGEQFF. This chain joins TRBV3-1 and TRBJ2-1; TRBD2 aligns across 10 bases. CDR3 size: 15 residues. Trimming removed 4 bases from V and 9 bases from J; junction bases left unmatched: 9. Germline V gene lookup returns CDR1 LGHDT and CDR2 YNNKEL (reference sequence).

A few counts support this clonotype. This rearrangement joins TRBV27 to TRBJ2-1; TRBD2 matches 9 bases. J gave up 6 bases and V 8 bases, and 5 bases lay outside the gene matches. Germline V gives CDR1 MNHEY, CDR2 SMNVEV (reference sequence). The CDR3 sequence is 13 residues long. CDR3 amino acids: CASERAGGNEQFF. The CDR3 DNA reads TGTGCCAGCGAACGAGCGGGAGGCAATGAGCAGTTCTTC.